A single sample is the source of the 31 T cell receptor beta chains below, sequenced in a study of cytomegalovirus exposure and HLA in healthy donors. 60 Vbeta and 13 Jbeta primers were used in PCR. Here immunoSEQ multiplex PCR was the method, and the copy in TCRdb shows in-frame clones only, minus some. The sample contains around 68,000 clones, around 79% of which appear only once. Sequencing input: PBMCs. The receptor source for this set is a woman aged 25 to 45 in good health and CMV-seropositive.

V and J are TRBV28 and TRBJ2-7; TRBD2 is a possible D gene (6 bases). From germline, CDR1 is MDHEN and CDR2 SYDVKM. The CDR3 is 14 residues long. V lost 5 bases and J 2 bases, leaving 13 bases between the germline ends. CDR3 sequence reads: CASSPPPGAYEQYF. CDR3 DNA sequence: TGTGCCAGCAGTCCTCCTCCGGGGGCCTACGAGCAGTACTTC.

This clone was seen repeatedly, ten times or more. CDR3 nucleotide sequence: TGTGCCAGCAGCTCGGGACTCGACCAAGAGACCCAGTACTTC. It yields the protein CASSSGLDQETQYF. The chain links TRBV5-4 to TRBJ2-5; possible D gene TRBD2, 6 bases. This CDR3 has 14 amino acids. The germline CDR1 and CDR2 sequences are SGHNT and YYREEE (reference sequence). V shed 3 bases and J shed 0 bases, with 9 bases lying between them. Looking up the rest from reference TRBV5-4 and TRBJ2-5 gives the full variable domain: ETGVTQSPTHLIKTRGQQVTLRCSSQSGHNTVSWYQQALGQGPQFIFQYYREEENGRGNFPPRFSGLQFPNYSSELNVNALELDDSALYLCASSSGLDQETQYFGPGTRLLVL.

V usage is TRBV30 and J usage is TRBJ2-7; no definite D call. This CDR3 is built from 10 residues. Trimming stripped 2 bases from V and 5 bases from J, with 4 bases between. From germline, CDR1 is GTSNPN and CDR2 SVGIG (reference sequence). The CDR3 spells CAWSINEQYF. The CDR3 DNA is TGTGCCTGGAGTATCAACGAGCAGTACTTC.

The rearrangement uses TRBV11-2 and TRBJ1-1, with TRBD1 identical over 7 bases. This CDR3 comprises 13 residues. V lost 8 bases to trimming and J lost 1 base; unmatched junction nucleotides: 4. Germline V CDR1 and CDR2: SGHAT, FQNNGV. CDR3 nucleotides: TGTGCCAGCGCGCGGACAGGGAACACTGAAGCTTTCTTT. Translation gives CASARTGNTEAFF.

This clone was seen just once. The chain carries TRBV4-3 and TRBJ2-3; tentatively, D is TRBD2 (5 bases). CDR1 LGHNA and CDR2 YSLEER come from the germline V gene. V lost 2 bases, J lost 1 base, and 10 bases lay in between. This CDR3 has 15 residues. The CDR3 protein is CASSQSLAGTDTQYF. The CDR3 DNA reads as TGCGCCAGCAGCCAATCTCTAGCAGGCACAGATACGCAGTATTTT.

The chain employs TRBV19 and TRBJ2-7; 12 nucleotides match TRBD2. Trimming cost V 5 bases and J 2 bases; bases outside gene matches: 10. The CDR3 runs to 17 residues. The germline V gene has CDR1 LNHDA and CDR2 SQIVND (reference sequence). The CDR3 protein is CASSLGGLAGSPYEQYF. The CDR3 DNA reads TGTGCCAGTAGTCTGGGGGGACTAGCGGGCAGCCCCTACGAGCAGTACTTC.

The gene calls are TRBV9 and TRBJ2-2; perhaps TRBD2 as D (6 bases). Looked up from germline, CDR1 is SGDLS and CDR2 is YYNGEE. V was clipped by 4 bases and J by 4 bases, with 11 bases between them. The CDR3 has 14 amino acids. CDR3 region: CASSYDGGTGELFF. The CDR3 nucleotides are TGTGCCAGCAGCTATGACGGGGGCACCGGGGAGCTGTTTTTT. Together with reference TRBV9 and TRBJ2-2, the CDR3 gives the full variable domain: DSGVTQTPKHLITATGQRVTLRCSPRSGDLSVYWYQQSLDQGLQFLIQYYNGEERAKGNILERFSAQQFPDLHSELNLSSLELGDSALYFCASSYDGGTGELFFGEGSRLTVL.

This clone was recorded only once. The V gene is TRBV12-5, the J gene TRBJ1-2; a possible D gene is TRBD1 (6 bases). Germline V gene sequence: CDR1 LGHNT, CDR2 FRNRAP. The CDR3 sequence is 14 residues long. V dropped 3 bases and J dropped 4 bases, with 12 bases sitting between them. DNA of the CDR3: TGTGCTAGTGGTTTCCTTCTAGGGGGCTATGGCTACACCTTC. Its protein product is CASGFLLGGYGYTF.

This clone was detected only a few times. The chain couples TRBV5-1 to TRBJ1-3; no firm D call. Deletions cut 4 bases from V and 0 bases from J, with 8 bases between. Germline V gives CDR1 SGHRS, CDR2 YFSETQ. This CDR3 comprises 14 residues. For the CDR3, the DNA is TGCGCCAGCAGCCTGGACTACTCTGGAAACACCATATATTTT. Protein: CASSLDYSGNTIYF.

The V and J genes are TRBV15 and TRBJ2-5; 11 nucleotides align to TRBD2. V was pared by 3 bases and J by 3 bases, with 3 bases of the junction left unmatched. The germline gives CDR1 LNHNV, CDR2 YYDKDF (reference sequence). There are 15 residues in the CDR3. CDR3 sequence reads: CATSSGTSGEETQYF. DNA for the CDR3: TGTGCCACCAGCAGCGGGACTAGCGGAGAAGAGACCCAGTACTTC.

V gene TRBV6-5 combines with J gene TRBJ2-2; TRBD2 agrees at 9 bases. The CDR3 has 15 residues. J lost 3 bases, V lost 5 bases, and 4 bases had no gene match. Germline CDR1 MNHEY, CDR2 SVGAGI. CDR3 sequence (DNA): TGTGCCAGCAGTGCCCGACTAGCGGACACCGGGGAGCTGTTTTTT. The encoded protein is CASSARLADTGELFF.

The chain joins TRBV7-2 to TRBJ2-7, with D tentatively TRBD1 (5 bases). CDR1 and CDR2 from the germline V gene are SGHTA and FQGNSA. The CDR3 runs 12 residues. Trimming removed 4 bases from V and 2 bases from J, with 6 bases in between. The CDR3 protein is CASSSDTYEQYF. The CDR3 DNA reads TGTGCCAGCAGCTCGGACACCTACGAGCAGTACTTC.

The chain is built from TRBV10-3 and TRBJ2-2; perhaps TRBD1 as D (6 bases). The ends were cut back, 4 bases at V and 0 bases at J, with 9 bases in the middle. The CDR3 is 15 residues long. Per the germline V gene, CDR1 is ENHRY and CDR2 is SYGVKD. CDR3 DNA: TGTGCCATCAGTGGACAGGCACCGAACACCGGGGAGCTGTTTTTT. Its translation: CAISGQAPNTGELFF.

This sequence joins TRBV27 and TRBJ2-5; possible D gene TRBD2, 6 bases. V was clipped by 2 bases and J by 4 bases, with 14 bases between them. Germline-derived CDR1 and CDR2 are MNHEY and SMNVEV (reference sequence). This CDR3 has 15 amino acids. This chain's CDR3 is CASSLLRGTVETQYF. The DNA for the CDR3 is TGTGCCAGCAGTTTACTCCGCGGGACGGTAGAGACCCAGTACTTC.

The CDR3 reads CASSLLSAGGSTDTQYF. The CDR3 DNA is TGCGCCAGCAGCTTGTTATCGGCGGGAGGGTCCACAGATACGCAGTATTTT. V and J are TRBV5-1 and TRBJ2-3, with 9 bases that match TRBD2. The CDR3 covers 17 residues. CDR1 SGHRS and CDR2 YFSETQ come from the germline V gene. V lost 1 base, J lost 2 bases, and 8 bases stayed unmatched.

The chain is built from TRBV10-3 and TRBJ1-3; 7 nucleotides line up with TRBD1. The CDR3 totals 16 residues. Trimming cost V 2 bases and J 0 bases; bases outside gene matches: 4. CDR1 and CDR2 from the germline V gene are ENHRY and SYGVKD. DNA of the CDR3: TGTGCCATCAGTGAGCACGGACAGGACTCTGGAAACACCATATATTTT. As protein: CAISEHGQDSGNTIYF.

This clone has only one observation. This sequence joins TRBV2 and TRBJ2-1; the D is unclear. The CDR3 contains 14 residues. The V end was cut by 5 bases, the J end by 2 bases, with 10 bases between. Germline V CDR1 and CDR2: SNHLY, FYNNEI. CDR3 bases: TGTGCCAGCAGTTTAGTCGCCCCCTACAATGAGCAGTTCTTC. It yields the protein CASSLVAPYNEQFF.

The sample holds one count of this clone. The CDR3 coding sequence is TGTGCCAGCAGCTTGAGGACTAGCGGGACTCGCACAGATACGCAGTATTTT. It encodes CASSLRTSGTRTDTQYF. This chain connects TRBV7-2 to TRBJ2-3; 12 bases fit TRBD2. The V and J ends lost 3 bases and 1 base, in that order; junction bases with no gene match: 5. The CDR3 loop spans 17 amino acids. Germline assignment: CDR1 SGHTA and CDR2 FQGNSA. Together with reference TRBV7-2 and TRBJ2-3, the CDR3 gives the full variable domain: GAGVSQSPSNKVTEKGKDVELRCDPISGHTALYWYRQSLGQGLEFLIYFQGNSAPDKSGLPSDRFSAERTGGSVSTLTIQRTQQEDSAVYLCASSLRTSGTRTDTQYFGPGTRLTVL.

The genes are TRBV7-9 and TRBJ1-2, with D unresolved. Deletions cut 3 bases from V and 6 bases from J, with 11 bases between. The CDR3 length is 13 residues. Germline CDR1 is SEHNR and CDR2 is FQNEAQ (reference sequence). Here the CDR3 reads CASSFSGPDGYTF. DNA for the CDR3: TGTGCCAGCAGCTTTTCCGGTCCCGATGGCTACACCTTC.

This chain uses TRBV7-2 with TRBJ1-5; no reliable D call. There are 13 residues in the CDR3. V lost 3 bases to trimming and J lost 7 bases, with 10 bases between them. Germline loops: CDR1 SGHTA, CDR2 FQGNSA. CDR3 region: CASSFGGNQPQHF. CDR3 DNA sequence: TGTGCCAGCAGCTTTGGCGGGAACCAGCCCCAGCATTTT.

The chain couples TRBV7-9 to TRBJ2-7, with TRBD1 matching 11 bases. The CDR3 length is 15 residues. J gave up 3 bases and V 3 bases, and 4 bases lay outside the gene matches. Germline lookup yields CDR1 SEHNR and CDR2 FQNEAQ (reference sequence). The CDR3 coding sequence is TGTGCCAGCAGCTTTAGGACAGGGGGCGGCTACGAGCAGTACTTC. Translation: CASSFRTGGGYEQYF.

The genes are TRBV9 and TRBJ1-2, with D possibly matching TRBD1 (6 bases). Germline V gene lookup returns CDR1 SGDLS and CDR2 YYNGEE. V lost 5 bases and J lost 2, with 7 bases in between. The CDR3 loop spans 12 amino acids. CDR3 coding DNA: TGTGCCAGCAGTACAGGGAACTATGGCTACACCTTC. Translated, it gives CASSTGNYGYTF.

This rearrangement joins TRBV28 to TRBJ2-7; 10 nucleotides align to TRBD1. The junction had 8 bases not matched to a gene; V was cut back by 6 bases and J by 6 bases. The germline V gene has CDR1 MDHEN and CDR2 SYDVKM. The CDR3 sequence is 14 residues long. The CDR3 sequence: CASSRQGARGEQYF. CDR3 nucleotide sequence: TGTGCCAGCAGCCGACAGGGGGCGAGGGGCGAGCAGTACTTC. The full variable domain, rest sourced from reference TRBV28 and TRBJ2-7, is DVKVTQSSRYLVKRTGEKVFLECVQDMDHENMFWYRQDPGLGLRLIYFSYDVKMKEKGDIPEGYSVSREKKERFSLILESASTNQTSMYLCASSRQGARGEQYFGPGTRLTVT.

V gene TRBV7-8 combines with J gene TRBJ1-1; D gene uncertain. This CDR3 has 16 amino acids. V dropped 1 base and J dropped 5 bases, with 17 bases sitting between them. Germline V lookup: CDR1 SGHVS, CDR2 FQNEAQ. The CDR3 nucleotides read TGTGCCAGCAGCTTAGGGGTCGGAGAGCGGGAGACTGAAGCTTTCTTT. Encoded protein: CASSLGVGERETEAFF.

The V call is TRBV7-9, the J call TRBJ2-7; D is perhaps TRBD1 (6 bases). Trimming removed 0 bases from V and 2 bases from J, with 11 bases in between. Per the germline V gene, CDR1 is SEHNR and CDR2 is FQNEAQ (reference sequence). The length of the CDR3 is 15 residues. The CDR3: CASSLALGATYEQYF. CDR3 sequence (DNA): TGTGCCAGCAGCTTAGCGCTGGGGGCAACCTACGAGCAGTACTTC.

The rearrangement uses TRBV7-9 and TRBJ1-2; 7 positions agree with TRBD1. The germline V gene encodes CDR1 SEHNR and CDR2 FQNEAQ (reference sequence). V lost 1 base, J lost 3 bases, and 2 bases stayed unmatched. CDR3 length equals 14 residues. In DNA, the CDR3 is TGTGCCAGCAGCTTAGGACAGGGTGACTATGGCTACACCTTC. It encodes CASSLGQGDYGYTF.

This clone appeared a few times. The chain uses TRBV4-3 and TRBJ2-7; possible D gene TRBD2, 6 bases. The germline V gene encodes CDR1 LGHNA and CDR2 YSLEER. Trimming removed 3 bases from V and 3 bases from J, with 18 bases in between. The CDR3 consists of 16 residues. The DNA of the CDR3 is TGCGCCAGCAGCCAGTCCCGCGGGGAACTAGTCTACGAGCAGTACTTC. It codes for CASSQSRGELVYEQYF.

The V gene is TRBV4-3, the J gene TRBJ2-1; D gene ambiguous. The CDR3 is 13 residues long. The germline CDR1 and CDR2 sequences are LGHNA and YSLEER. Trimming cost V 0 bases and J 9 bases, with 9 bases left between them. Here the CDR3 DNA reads TGCGCCAGCAGCCAAGATCACTTCCGTGAGCAGTTCTTC. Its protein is CASSQDHFREQFF.

The CDR3 sequence: CASSTLMDRGRDNEQFF. The CDR3 bases are TGCGCCAGCAGCACCTTAATGGACAGGGGGCGGGACAATGAGCAGTTCTTC. The J gene is TRBJ2-1, the V gene TRBV5-1; 11 positions agree with TRBD1. The germline gives CDR1 SGHRS, CDR2 YFSETQ. The CDR3 covers 17 residues. V gave up 4 bases and J gave up 5 bases; unmatched junction bases: 11. Full variable domain (outside the CDR3, taken from reference TRBV5-1 and TRBJ2-1): KAGVTQTPRYLIKTRGQQVTLSCSPISGHRSVSWYQQTPGQGLQFLFEYFSETQRNKGNFPGRFSGRQFSNSRSEMNVSTLELGDSALYLCASSTLMDRGRDNEQFFGPGTRLTVL.

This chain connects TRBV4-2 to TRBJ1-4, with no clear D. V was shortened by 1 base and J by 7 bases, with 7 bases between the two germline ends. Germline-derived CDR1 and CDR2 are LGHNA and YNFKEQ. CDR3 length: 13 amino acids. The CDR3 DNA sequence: TGTGCCAGCAGCCAAGTACAGACTGAAAAACTGTTTTTT. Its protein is CASSQVQTEKLFF.

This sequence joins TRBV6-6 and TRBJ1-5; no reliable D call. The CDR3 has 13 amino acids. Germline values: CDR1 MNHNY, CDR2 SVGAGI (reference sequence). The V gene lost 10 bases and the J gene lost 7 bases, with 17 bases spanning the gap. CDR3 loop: CATEALIKQPQHF. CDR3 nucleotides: TGTGCCACCGAAGCCCTTATTAAACAGCCCCAGCATTTT.